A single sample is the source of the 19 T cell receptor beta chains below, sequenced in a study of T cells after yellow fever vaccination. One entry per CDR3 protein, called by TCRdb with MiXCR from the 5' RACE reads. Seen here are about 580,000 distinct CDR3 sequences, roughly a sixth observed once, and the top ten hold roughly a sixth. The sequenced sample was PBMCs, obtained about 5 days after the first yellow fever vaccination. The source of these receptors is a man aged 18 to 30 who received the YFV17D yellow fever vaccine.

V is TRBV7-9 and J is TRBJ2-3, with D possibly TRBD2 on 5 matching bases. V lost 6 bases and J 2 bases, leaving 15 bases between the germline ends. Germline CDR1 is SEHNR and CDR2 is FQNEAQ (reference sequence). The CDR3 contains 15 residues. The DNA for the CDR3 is TGTGCCAGCAGTACGAGGGCGGTCTCCACAGATACGCAGTATTTT. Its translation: CASSTRAVSTDTQYF.

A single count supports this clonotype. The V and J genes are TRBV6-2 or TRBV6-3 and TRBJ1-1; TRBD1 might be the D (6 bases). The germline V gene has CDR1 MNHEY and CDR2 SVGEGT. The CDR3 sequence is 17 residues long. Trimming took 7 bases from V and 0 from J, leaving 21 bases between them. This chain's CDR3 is CASKQGWATRMNTEAFF. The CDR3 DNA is TGTGCCAGCAAACAGGGCTGGGCAACTCGCATGAACACTGAAGCTTTCTTT.

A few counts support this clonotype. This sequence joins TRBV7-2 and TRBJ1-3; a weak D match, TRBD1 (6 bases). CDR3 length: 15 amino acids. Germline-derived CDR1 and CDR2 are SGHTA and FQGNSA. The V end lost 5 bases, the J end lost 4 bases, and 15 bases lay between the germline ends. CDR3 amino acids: CASSPRTETGNTIYF. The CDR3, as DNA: TGTGCCAGCAGCCCCCGGACAGAAACAGGAAACACCATATATTTT.

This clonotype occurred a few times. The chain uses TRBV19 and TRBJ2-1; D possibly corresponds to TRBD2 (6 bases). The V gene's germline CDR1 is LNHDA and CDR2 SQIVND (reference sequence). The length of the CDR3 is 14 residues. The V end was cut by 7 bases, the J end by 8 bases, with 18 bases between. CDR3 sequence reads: CASTTLGGGDEQFF. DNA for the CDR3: TGTGCCAGTACCACCCTCGGGGGTGGCGATGAGCAGTTCTTC.

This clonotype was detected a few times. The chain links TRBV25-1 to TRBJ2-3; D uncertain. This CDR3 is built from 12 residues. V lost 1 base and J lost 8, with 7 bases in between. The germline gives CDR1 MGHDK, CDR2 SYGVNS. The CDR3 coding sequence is TGTGCCAGCAGTGAATTGTTGGGTACGCAGTATTTT. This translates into CASSELLGTQYF.

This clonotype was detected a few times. CDR3 amino acids: CASSYITPWTRNTEAFF. CDR3 DNA sequence: TGTGCCAGCAGCTATATCACCCCGTGGACAAGGAACACTGAAGCTTTCTTT. The chain joins TRBV14 to TRBJ1-1; a possible D gene is TRBD1 (5 bases). V was pared by 5 bases and J by 1 base, with 20 bases between. CDR3 size: 17 residues. Per germline, CDR1 SGHDN and CDR2 FVKESK.

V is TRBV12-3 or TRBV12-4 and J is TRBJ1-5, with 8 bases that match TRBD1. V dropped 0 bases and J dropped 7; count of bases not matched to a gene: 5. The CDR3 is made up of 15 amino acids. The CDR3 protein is CASSLADRGGQPQHF. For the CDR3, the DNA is TGTGCCAGCAGTTTAGCCGACAGGGGTGGACAGCCCCAGCATTTT.

CDR3 coding DNA: TGCAGTGCCATAAAATTAGCCAAAAACATTCAGTACTTC. Translated: CSAIKLAKNIQYF. The chain combines TRBV20-1 with TRBJ2-4; unclear D gene. The germline gives CDR1 DFQATT, CDR2 SNEGSKA (reference sequence). The CDR3 is 13 residues long. V dropped 6 bases and J dropped 0 bases, with 9 bases sitting between them.

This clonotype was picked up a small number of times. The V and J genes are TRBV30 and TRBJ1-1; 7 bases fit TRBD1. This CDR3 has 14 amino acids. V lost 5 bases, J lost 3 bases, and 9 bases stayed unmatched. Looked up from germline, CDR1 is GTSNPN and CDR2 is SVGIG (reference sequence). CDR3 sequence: CAWGQQGTHTEAFF. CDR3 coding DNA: TGTGCCTGGGGGCAACAGGGGACGCACACTGAAGCTTTCTTT.

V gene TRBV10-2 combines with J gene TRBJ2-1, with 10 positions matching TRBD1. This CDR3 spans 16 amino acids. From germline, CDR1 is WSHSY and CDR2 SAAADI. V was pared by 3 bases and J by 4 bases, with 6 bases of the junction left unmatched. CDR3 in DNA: TGCGCCAGCAGTGATGCCGGGACAGGGGATTACAATGAGCAGTTCTTC. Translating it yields CASSDAGTGDYNEQFF.

The CDR3 DNA reads TGTGCCAGCAGCTTGGACGCAGGAACCATGAACACTGAAGCTTTCTTT. Protein: CASSLDAGTMNTEAFF. The chain links TRBV5-6 to TRBJ1-1; no reliable D call. CDR1 and CDR2 (germline): SGHDT, YYEEEE. The V end lost 0 bases, the J end lost 0 bases, and 12 bases lay between the germline ends. The CDR3 is made up of 16 amino acids. The complete variable domain, with remaining parts taken from reference TRBV5-6 and TRBJ1-1, reads DAGVTQSPTHLIKTRGQQVTLRCSPKSGHDTVSWYQQALGQGPQFIFQYYEEEERQRGNFPDRFSGHQFPNYSSELNVNALLLGDSALYLCASSLDAGTMNTEAFFGQGTRLTVV.

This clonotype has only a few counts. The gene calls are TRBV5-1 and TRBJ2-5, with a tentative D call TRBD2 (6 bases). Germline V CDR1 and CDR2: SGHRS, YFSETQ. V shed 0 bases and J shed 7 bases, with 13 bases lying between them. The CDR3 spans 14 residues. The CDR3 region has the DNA TGCGCCAGCAGCTTGGTCCTGGGAGGAGGGACCCAGTACTTC. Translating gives CASSLVLGGGTQYF. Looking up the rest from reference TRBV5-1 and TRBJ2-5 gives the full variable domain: KAGVTQTPRYLIKTRGQQVTLSCSPISGHRSVSWYQQTPGQGLQFLFEYFSETQRNKGNFPGRFSGRQFSNSRSEMNVSTLELGDSALYLCASSLVLGGGTQYFGPGTRLLVL.

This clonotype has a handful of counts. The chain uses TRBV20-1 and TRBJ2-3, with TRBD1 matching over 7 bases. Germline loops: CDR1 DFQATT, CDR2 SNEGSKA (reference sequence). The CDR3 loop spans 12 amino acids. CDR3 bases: TGCAGGATTGACAGGGGCACAGATACGCAGTATTTT. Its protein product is CRIDRGTDTQYF.

The CDR3 sequence: CASSLVDSQETQYF. CDR3 DNA sequence: TGTGCCAGCAGCTTAGTCGACAGCCAAGAGACCCAGTACTTC. The rearrangement links TRBV7-6 to TRBJ2-5; D is perhaps TRBD1 (5 bases). Germline values: CDR1 SGHVS, CDR2 FNYEAQ. The CDR3 runs to 14 residues. V lost 1 base and J lost 1, with 7 bases in between.

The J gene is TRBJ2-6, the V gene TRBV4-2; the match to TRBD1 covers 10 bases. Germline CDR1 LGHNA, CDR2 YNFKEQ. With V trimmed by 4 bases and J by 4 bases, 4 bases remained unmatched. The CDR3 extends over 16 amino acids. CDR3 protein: CASSPDRGQGANVLTF. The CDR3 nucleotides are TGTGCCAGCAGCCCCGACAGGGGGCAGGGGGCCAACGTCCTGACTTTC.

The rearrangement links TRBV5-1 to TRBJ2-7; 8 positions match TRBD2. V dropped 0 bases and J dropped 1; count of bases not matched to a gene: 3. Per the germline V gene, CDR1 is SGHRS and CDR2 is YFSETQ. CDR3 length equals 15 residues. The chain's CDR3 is CASSLEASGSYEQYF. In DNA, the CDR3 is TGCGCCAGCAGCTTGGAGGCTAGCGGGTCCTACGAGCAGTACTTC.

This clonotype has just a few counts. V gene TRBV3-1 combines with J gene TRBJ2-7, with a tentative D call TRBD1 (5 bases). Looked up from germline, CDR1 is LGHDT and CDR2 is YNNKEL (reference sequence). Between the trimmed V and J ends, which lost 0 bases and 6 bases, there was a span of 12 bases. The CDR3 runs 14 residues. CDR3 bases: TGTGCCAGCAGCCAAGACAGGGAAGATTCCGAGCAGTACTTC. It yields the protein CASSQDREDSEQYF.

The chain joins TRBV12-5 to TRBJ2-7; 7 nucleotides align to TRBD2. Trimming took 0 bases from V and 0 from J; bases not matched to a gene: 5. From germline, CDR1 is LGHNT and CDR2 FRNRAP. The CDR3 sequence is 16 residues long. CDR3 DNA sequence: TGTGCTAGTGGTTTGGTGCTCGGGGGGTTCTCCTACGAGCAGTACTTC. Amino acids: CASGLVLGGFSYEQYF. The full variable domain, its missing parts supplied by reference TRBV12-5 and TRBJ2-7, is DARVTQTPRHKVTEMGQEVTMRCQPILGHNTVFWYRQTMMQGLELLAYFRNRAPLDDSGMPKDRFSAEMPDATLATLKIQPSEPRDSAVYFCASGLVLGGFSYEQYFGPGTRLTVT.

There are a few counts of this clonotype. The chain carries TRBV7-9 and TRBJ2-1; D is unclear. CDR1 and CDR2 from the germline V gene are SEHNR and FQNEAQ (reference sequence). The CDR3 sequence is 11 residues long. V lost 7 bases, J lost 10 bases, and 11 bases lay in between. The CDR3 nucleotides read TGTGCCAGCACCCTTGGTCGCGAGCAGTTCTTC. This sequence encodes CASTLGREQFF.